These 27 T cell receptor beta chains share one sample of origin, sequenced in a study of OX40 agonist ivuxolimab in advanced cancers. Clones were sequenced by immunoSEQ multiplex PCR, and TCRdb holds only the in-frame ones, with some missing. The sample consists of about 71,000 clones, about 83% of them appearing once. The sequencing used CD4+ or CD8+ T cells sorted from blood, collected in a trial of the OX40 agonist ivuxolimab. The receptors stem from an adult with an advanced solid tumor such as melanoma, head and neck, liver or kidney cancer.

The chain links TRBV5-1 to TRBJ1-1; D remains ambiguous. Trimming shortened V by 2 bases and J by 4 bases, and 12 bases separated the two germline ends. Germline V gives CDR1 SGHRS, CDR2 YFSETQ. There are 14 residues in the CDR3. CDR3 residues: CASSFGESGTEAFF. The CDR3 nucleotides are TGCGCCAGCAGCTTTGGTGAGTCTGGCACTGAAGCTTTCTTT.

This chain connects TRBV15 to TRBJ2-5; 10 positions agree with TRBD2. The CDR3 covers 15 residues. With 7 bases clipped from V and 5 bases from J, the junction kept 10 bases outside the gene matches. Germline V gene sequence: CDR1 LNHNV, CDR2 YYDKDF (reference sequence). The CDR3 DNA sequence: TGTGCCACCAAACTAGCGGGGTTCTCGTACGAGACCCAGTACTTC. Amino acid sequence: CATKLAGFSYETQYF.

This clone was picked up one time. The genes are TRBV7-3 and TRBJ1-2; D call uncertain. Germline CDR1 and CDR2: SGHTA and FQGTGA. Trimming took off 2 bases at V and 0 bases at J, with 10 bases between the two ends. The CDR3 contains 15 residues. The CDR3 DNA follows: TGTGCCAGCAGCTTAGTGCAGACGACTAACTATGGCTACACCTTC. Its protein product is CASSLVQTTNYGYTF.

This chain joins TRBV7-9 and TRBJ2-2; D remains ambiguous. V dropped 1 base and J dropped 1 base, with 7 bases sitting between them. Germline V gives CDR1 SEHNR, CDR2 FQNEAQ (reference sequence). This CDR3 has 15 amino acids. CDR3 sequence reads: CASSLVGMNTGELFF. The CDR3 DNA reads TGTGCCAGCAGCTTAGTGGGGATGAACACCGGGGAGCTGTTTTTT.

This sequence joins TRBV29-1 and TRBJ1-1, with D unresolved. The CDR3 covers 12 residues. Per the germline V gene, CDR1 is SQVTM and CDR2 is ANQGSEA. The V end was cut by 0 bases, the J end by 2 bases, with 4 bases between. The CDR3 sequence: CSVEDDNTEAFF. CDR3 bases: TGCAGCGTTGAAGATGATAACACTGAAGCTTTCTTT.

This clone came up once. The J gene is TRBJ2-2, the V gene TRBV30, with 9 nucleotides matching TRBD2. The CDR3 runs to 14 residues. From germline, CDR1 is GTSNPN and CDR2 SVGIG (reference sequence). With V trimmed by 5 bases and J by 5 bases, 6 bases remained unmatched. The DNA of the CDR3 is TGTGCCTGGGGACTAGCGTATGGGACCGGGGAGCTGTTTTTT. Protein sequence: CAWGLAYGTGELFF. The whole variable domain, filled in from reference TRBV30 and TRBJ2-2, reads SQTIHQWPATLVQPVGSPLSLECTVEGTSNPNLYWYRQAAGRGLQLLFYSVGIGQISSEVPQNLSASRPQDRQFILSSKKLLLSDSGFYLCAWGLAYGTGELFFGEGSRLTVL.

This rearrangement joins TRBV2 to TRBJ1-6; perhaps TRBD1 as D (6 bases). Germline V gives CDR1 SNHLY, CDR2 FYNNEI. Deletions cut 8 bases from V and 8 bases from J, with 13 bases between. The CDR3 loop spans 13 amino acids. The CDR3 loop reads CASGGQLDSPLHF. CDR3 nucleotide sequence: TGTGCCAGCGGTGGACAGCTCGATTCACCCCTCCACTTT. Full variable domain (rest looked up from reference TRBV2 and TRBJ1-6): EPEVTQTPSHQVTQMGQEVILRCVPISNHLYFYWYRQILGQKVEFLVSFYNNEISEKSEIFDDQFSVERPDGSNFTLKIRSTKLEDSAMYFCASGGQLDSPLHFGNGTRLTVT.

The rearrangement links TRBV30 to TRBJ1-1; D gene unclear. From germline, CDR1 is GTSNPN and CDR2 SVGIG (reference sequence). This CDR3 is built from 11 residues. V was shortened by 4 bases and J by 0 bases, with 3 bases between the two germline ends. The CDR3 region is CAWTLNTEAFF. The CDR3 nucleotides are TGTGCCTGGACTTTGAACACTGAAGCTTTCTTT.

The CDR3 sequence: CASSPGTTQKETQYF. CDR3 bases: TGTGCCAGCAGCCCGGGGACTACCCAAAAAGAGACCCAGTACTTC. The chain uses TRBV7-9 and TRBJ2-5; TRBD2 matches 7 bases. The CDR3 covers 15 residues. V was clipped by 5 bases and J by 3 bases; unmatched bases: 9. CDR1 is SEHNR, CDR2 FQNEAQ, per germline (reference sequence).

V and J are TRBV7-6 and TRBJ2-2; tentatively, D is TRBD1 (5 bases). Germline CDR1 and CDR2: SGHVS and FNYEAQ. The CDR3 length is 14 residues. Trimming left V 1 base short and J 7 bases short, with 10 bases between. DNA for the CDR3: TGTGCCAGCAGCTTAGTCAGGGTCGGCGGGGAGCTGTTTTTT. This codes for CASSLVRVGGELFF. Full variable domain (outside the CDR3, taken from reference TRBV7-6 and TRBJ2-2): GAGVSQSPRYKVTKRGQDVALRCDPISGHVSLYWYRQALGQGPEFLTYFNYEAQQDKSGLPNDRFSAERPEGSISTLTIQRTEQRDSAMYRCASSLVRVGGELFFGEGSRLTVL.

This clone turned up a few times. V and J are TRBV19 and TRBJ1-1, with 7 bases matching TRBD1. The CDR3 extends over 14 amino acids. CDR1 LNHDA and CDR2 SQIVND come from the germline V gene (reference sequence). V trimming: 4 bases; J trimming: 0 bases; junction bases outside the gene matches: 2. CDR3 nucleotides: TGTGCCAGTAGTACCCAGGGGGTGAACACTGAAGCTTTCTTT. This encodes CASSTQGVNTEAFF.

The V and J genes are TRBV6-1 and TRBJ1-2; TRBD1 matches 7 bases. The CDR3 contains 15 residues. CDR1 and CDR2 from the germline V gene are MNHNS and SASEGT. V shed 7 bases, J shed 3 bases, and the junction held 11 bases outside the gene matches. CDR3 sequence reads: CASTLRQGYDYGYTF. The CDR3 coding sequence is TGTGCCAGCACCCTAAGACAGGGTTATGACTATGGCTACACCTTC.

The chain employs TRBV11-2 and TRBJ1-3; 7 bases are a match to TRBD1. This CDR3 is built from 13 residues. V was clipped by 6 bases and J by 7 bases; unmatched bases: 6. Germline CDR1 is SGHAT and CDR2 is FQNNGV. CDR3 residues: CASSPQGMNTIYF. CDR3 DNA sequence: TGTGCCAGCAGTCCACAGGGGATGAACACCATATATTTT.

CDR3 sequence (DNA): TGCGCCAGCAGCTCTGATAGAAACAATGAGCAGTTCTTC. Its protein is CASSSDRNNEQFF. The V call is TRBV5-1, the J call TRBJ2-1; D is ambiguous. The V and J ends lost 3 bases and 5 bases respectively, with 9 bases between them. The V gene's germline CDR1 is SGHRS and CDR2 YFSETQ. This CDR3 has 13 amino acids.

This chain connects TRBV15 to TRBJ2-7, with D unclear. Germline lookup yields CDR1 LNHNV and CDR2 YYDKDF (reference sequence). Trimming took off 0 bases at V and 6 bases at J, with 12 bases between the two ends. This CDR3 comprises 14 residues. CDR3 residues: CATSRDKGWGEQYF. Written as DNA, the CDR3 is TGTGCCACCAGCAGAGATAAAGGGTGGGGCGAGCAGTACTTC.

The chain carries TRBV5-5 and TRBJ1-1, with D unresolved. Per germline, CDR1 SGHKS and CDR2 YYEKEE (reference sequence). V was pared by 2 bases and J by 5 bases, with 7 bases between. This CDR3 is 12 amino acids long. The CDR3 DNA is TGTGCCAGCAGCTTCCTACCAACTGAAGCTTTCTTT. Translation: CASSFLPTEAFF. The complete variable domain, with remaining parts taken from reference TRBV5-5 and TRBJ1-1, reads DAGVTQSPTHLIKTRGQQVTLRCSPISGHKSVSWYQQVLGQGPQFIFQYYEKEERGRGNFPDRFSARQFPNYSSELNVNALLLGDSALYLCASSFLPTEAFFGQGTRLTVV.

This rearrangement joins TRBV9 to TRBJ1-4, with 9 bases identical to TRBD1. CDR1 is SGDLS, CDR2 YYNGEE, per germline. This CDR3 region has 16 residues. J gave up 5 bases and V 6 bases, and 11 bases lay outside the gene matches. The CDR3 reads CASTTSGGTGNEKLFF. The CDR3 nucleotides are TGTGCCAGCACCACCTCTGGAGGGACAGGGAATGAAAAACTGTTTTTT.

Here the CDR3 reads CASSFGGGPQETQYF. CDR3 nucleotide sequence: TGTGCCAGCAGCTTCGGCGGGGGGCCGCAAGAGACCCAGTACTTC. The chain combines TRBV11-2 with TRBJ2-5; 8 nucleotides match TRBD2. Trimming cost V 3 bases and J 2 bases; bases outside gene matches: 5. This CDR3 comprises 15 residues. In germline, CDR1 is SGHAT, CDR2 FQNNGV.

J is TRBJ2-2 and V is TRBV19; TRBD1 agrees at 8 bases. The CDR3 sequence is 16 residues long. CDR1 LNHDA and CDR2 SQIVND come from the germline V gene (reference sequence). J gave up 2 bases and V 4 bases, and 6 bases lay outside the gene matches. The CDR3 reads CASSTIRGHNTGELFF. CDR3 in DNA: TGTGCCAGTAGTACCATCAGGGGGCATAACACCGGGGAGCTGTTTTTT.

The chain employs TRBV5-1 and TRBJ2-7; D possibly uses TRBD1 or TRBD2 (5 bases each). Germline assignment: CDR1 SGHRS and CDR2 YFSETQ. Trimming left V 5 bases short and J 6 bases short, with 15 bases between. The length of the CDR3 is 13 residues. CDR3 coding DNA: TGCGCCAGCAGAAGGGATGGGGCGGGCGAGCAGTACTTC. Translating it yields CASRRDGAGEQYF.

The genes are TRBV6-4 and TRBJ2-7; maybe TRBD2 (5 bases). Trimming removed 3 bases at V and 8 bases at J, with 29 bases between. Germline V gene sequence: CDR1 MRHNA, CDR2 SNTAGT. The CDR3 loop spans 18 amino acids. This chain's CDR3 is CASSERPVGNDKVLQQYF. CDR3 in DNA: TGTGCCAGCAGTGAGCGTCCAGTCGGGAACGACAAAGTGCTCCAGCAGTACTTC.

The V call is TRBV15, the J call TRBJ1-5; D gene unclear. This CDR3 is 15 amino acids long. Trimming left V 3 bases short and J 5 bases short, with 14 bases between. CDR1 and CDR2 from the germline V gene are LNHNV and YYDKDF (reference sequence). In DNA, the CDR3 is TGTGCCACCAGCAGGGAAGGAGGGTGGGATCAGCCCCAGCATTTT. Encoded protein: CATSREGGWDQPQHF. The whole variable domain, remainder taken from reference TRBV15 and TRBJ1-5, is DAMVIQNPRYQVTQFGKPVTLSCSQTLNHNVMYWYQQKSSQAPKLLFHYYDKDFNNEADTPDNFQSRRPNTSFCFLDIRSPGLGDTAMYLCATSREGGWDQPQHFGDGTRLSIL.

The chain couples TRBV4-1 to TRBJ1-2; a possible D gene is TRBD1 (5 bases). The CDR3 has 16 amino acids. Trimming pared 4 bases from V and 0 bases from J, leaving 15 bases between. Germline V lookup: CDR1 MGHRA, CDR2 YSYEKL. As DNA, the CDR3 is TGCGCCAGCAGCCTCGTGGGGGACCAAGCTAACTATGGCTACACCTTC. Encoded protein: CASSLVGDQANYGYTF.

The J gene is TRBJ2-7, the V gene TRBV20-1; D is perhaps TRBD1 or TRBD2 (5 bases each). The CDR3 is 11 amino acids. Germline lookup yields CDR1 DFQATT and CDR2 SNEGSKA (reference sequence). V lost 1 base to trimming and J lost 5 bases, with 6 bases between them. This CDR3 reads CSARGGDEQYF. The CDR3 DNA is TGCAGTGCTAGAGGAGGGGACGAGCAGTACTTC.

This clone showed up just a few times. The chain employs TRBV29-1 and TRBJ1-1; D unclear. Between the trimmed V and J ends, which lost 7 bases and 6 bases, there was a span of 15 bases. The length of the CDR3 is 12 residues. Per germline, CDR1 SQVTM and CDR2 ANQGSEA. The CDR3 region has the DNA TGCAGCGCTACACCAGAGGGCCCTGAAGCTTTCTTT. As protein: CSATPEGPEAFF.

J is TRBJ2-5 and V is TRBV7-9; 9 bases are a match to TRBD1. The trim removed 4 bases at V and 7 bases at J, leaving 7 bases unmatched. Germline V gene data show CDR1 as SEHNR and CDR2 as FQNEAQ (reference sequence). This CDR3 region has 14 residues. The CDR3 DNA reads TGTGCCAGCAGCTGGGCGGACAGGGGAGGGACCCAGTACTTC. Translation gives CASSWADRGGTQYF.

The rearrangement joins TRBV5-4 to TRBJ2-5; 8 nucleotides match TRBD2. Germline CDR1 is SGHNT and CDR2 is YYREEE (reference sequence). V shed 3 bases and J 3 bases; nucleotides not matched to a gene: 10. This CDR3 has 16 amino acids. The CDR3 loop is CASSSSRTSSKETQYF. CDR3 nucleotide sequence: TGTGCCAGCAGCTCCTCCCGGACTAGCAGCAAAGAGACCCAGTACTTC.